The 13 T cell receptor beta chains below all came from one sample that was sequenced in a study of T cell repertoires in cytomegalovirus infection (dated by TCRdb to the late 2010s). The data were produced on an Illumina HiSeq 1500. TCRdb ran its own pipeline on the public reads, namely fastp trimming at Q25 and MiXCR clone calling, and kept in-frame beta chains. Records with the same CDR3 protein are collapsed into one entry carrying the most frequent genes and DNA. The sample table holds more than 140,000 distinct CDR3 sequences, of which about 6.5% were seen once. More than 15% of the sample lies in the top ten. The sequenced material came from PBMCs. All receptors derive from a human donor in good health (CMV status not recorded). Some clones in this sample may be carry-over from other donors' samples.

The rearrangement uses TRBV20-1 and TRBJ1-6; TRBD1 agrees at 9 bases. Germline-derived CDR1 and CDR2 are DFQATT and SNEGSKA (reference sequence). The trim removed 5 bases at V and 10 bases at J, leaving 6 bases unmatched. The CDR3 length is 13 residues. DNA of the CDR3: TGCAGTGCTCCGGACAGGGGAAGGTCACCCCTCCACTTT. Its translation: CSAPDRGRSPLHF.

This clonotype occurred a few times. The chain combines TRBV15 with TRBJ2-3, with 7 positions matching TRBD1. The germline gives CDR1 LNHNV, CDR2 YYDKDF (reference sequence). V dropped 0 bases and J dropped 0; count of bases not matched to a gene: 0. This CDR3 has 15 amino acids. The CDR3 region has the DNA TGTGCCACCAGCAGAGAGGGACAGAGCACAGATACGCAGTATTTT. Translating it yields CATSREGQSTDTQYF.

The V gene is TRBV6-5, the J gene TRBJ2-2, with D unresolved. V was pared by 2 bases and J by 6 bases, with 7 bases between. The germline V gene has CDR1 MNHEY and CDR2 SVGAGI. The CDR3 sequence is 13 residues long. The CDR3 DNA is TGTGCCAGCAGTTACGGGGTTCCCGGGGAGCTGTTTTTT. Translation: CASSYGVPGELFF.

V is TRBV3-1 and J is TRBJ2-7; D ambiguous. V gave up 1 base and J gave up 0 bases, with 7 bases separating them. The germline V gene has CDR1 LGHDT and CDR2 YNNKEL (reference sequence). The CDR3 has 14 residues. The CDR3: CASSQGYNSYEQYF. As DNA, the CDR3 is TGTGCCAGCAGCCAAGGTTACAACTCCTACGAGCAGTACTTC.

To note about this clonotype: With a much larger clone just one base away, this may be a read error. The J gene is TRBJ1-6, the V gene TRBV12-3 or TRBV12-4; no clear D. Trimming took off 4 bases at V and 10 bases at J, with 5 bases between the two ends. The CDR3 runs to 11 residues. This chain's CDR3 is CASSSQSPLHF. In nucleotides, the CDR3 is TGTGCCAGCAGTTCTCAGTCACCCCTCCACTTT.

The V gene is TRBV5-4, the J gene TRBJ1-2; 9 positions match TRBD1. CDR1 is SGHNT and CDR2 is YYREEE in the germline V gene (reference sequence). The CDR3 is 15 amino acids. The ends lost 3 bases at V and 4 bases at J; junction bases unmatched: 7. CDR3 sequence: CASSSTGTGPYGYTF. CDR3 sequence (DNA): TGTGCCAGCAGCTCGACCGGGACAGGGCCCTATGGCTACACCTTC.

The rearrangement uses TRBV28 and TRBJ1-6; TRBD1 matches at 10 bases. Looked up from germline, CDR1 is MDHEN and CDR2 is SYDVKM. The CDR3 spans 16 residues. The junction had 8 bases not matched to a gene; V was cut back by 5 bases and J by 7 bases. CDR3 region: CASSQRGGQGNSPLHF. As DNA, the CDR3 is TGTGCCAGCAGTCAACGGGGGGGACAGGGGAATTCACCCCTCCACTTT. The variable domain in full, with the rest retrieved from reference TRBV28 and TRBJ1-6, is DVKVTQSSRYLVKRTGEKVFLECVQDMDHENMFWYRQDPGLGLRLIYFSYDVKMKEKGDIPEGYSVSREKKERFSLILESASTNQTSMYLCASSQRGGQGNSPLHFGNGTRLTVT.

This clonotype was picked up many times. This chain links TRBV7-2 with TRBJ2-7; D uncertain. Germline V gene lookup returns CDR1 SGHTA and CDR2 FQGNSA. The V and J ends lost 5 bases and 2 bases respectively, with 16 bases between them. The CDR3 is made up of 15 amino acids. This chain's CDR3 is CASSLGQGDTYEQYF. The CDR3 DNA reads TGTGCCAGCAGCCTAGGCCAAGGCGACACCTACGAGCAGTACTTC.

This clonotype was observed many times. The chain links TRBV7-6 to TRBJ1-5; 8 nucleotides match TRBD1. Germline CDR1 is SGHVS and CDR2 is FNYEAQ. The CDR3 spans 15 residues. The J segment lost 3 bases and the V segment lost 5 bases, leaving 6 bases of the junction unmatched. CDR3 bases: TGTGCCAGCAGCGCCGGGACAGGCAACAATCAGCCCCAGCATTTT. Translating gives CASSAGTGNNQPQHF.

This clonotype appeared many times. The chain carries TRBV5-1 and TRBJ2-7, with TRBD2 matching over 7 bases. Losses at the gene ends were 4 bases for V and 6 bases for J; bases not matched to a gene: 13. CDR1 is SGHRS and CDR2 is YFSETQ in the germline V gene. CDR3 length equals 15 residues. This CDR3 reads CASSTGGRAVGEQYF. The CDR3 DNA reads TGCGCCAGCAGCACGGGAGGCAGGGCGGTGGGCGAGCAGTACTTC.

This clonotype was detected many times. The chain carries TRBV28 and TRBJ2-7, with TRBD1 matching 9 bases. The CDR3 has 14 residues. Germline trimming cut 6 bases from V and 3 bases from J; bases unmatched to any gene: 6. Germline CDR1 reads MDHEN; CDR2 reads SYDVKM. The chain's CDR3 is CASSFLDRGYEQYF. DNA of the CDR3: TGTGCCAGCAGCTTCCTGGACAGGGGCTACGAGCAGTACTTC. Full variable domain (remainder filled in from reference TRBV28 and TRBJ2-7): DVKVTQSSRYLVKRTGEKVFLECVQDMDHENMFWYRQDPGLGLRLIYFSYDVKMKEKGDIPEGYSVSREKKERFSLILESASTNQTSMYLCASSFLDRGYEQYFGPGTRLTVT.

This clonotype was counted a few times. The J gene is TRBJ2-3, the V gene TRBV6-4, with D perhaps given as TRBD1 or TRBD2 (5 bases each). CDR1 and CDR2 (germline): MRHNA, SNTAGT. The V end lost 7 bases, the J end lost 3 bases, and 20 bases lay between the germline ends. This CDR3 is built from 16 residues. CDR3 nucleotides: TGTGCCAGCACCCTGCCCCCGAGGGGAAAGACAGATACGCAGTATTTT. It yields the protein CASTLPPRGKTDTQYF.

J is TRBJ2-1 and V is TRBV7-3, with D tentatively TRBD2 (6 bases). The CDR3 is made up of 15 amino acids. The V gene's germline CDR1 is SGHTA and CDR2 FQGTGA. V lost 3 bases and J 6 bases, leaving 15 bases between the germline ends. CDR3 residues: CASSLGGPRGNEQFF. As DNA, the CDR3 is TGTGCCAGCAGCTTGGGGGGTCCCCGTGGCAATGAGCAGTTCTTC.